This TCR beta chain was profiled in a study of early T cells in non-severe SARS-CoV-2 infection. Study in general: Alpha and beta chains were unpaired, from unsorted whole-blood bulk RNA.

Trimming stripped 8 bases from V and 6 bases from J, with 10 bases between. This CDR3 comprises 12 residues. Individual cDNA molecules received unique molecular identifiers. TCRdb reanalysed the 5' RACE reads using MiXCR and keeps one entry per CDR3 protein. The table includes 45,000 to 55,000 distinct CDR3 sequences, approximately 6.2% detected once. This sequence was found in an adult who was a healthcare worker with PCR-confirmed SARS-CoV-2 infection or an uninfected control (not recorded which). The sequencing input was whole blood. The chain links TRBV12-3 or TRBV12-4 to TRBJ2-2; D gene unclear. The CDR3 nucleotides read TGTGCCAGCTCGTGGCTAGCCGGGGAGCTGTTTTTT. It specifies CASSWLAGELFF.